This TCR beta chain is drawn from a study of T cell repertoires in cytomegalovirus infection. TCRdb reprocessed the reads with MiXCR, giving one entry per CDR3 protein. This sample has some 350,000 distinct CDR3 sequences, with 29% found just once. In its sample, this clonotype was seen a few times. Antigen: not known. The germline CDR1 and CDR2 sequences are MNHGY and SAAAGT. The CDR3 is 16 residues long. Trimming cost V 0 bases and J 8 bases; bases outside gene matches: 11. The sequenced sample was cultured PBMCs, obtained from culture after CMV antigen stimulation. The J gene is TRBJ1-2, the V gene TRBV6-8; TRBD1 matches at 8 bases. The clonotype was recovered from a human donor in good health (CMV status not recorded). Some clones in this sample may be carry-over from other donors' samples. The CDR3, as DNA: TGTGCCAGCAGTTACTCTCATCGGACAGGGATGGAAGGCTACACCTTC. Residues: CASSYSHRTGMEGYTF.